This TCR beta chain was recorded in a study of vaccination and CD4 T cells after COVID-19. Study-wide results and caveats: In convalescent patients, 304 of 307 vaccine-specific clones were mono-reactive for SARS-CoV-2 spike.

Treatment specified: roughly nine-day PBMC culture with coronavirus spike peptide pools or control peptides (ViraFEST assay). For this clonotype: The antigen is undetermined.

The Oncomine TCR Beta short-read assay was applied to DNA of cultured CD4+ T cells. TCRdb passed the PCR reads through MiXCR, listing each CDR3 protein once. Of roughly 12,000 distinct CDR3 sequences listed, approximately 43% are singletons. V gave up 4 bases and J gave up 6 bases; unmatched junction bases: 4. Germline V gene lookup returns CDR1 MNHNS and CDR2 SASEGT. The CDR3 has 14 amino acids. The rearrangement joins TRBV6-1 to TRBJ1-5, with 9 bases lining up with TRBD1. Sequencing used CD4+ T cells from blood, cultured in vitro. This TCR was recovered from a human donor who had recovered from COVID-19. The CDR3 is CASSGTGVVQPQHF. The CDR3 nucleotides read TGTGCCAGCAGTGGGACAGGGGTGGTTCAGCCCCAGCATTTT.